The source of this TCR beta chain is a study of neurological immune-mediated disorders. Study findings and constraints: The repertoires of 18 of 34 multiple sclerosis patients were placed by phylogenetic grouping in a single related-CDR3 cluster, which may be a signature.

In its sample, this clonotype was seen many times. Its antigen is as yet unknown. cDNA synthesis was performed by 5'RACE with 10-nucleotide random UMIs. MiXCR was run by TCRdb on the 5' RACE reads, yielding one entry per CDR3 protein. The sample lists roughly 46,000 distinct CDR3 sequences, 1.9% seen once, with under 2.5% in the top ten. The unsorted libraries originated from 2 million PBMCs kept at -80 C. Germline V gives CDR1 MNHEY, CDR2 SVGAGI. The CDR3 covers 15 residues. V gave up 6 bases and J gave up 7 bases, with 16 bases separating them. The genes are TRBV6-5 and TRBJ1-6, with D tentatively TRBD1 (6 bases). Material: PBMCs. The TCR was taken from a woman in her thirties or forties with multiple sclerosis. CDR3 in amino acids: CASSQGTRTNSPLHF. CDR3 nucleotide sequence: TGTGCCAGCAGCCAGGGGACCCGAACCAATTCACCCCTCCACTTT.